This note documents a single T cell receptor (beta chain) sequence. Clones were sequenced by immunoSEQ multiplex PCR, and TCRdb holds only the in-frame ones, with some missing. The sample includes approximately 300,000 clones, 70% to 90% of them seen just once. The sample originates from a study of Ad26.COV2.S vaccination and SARS-CoV-2 variants. Study background: Participant was drawn from the COV1001 Ad26.COV2.S trial arm.

This CDR3 contains 13 residues. Trimming cost V 5 bases and J 4 bases, with 13 bases left between them. Per germline, CDR1 SGHKS and CDR2 YYEKEE (reference sequence). Treatment described: approximately 18 received Ad26.COV2.S at low or high dose, single or two shots; about five received placebo; per-sample allocation not given. Day 63 following the first vaccine or placebo injection was when the samples were taken. The shot given was an Ad26 vector that makes Wuhan-strain SARS-CoV-2 spike. Source: peripheral blood, taken in a trial of Ad26.COV2.S vaccine versus placebo. J is TRBJ2-7 and V is TRBV5-5; D might be TRBD1 (6 bases). This receptor was obtained from a person aged 18-60 years who received the Ad26.COV2.S COVID-19 vaccine or a placebo. CDR3 protein: CASSLTGPYEQYF. CDR3 coding DNA: TGTGCCAGCAGTCTGACAGGTCCGTACGAGCAGTACTTC.